This TCR beta chain was captured in a study of OX40 agonist ivuxolimab in advanced cancers. As for the study more broadly: Ivuxolimab was a fully human IgG2 agonistic monoclonal antibody targeting the costimulatory receptor OX40 (CD134). Intravenous ivuxolimab was administered to patients every 2 weeks at six dose levels: 0.01, 0.1, 0.3, 1.5, 3 and 10 mg/kg. Of the 50 to 55 dose-escalation patients, hepatocellular carcinoma was present in some 19, melanoma in about 15, renal cell carcinoma in 9 and head and neck cancer in 9. In the dose-escalation cohort, 82.7% of patients were male, and the mean age was approximately 64 years, with a range of about 23 to 90. Prior anti-PD-1, anti-PD-L1 or anti-CTLA-4 therapy was permitted, and approximately 41% of dose-escalation patients had received checkpoint inhibitors. Partial responses occurred in three dose-escalation patients, of whom one had hepatocellular carcinoma and two had cutaneous melanoma. The point of sequencing TCRbeta in the periphery was to test whether ivuxolimab changed TCR sequence diversity and drove clonal T-cell expansion. The paper covers the monotherapy dose-escalation part of the phase I ivuxolimab trial, which included N = 52 patients. Broad study findings and their caveats: On average, CD8+ T cells showed more expanded clones than CD4+ T cells after ivuxolimab. Partial responders in the 0.1-3.0 mg/kg groups had among the lowest normalized peripheral clonal expansion, especially among CD8+ T cells. At doses of 0.1 to 3.0 mg/kg, clonal expansion of both CD4+ and CD8+ blood T cells was observed from baseline to week 6. Low levels of normalized T-cell clonal expansion were also shown by some nonresponding patients. The antigen specificity of the clonally expanded peripheral T cells was not determined.

This clone showed up just once. No antigen is known for it. Base qualities are missing; no much larger clone stands one base away. V loses 4 bases, J loses 6 bases, and the germline ends lie 13 bases apart. CDR1 SGHNT and CDR2 YENEEA are derived from the germline V gene. Spanning cysteine to phenylalanine, the CDR3 consists of 14 amino acids. This entry keeps only the CDR3 DNA: 42 bases, framed from base 1. Genomic DNA was extracted from sorted cells for sequencing of the TCRbeta CDR3 region. The immunoSEQ Assay was used to sequence the TCRbeta CDR3 regions. Held by TCRdb, this immuneACCESS table contains in-frame sequences only and omits some clones. Under half of the omission traces to an unresolved V gene where checked; the cause of the rest is unknown. For this sample the table gives about 44,000 clones, of which approximately 86% were detected only once. The leading ten clones occupy roughly 18% of the sample.

Patients with a history of autoimmune disease or receiving systemic immunosuppression were excluded from the trial. Peripheral blood for TCR sequencing was drawn from every dose cohort at baseline, at cycle 4 day 1 and at cycle 7 day 1. The samples were taken from a phase I, first-in-human, multicenter, open-label dose-escalation trial of ivuxolimab. Adults with locally advanced or metastatic melanoma, renal cell, hepatocellular, or head and neck squamous cell carcinoma were enrolled in the trial. Before TCR sequencing, CD4+ T cells and CD8+ T cells from peripheral blood were sorted into separate populations.

This chain joins TRBV11-3 to TRBJ2-1; the D region possibly corresponds to TRBD1 (6 bases align). The TCR comes from an adult with an advanced solid tumor such as melanoma, head and neck, liver or kidney cancer. The sample was CD4+ or CD8+ T cells sorted from blood, taken in a trial of the OX40 agonist ivuxolimab. The CDR3: CASSSRTEPNEQFF. The sequence in DNA is TGTGCCAGCAGCTCGAGGACAGAACCCAATGAGCAGTTCTTC.